The present T cell receptor (beta chain) was sequenced within a study of blood T cell repertoires in COVID-19. Study-wide context: The study drew acute and convalescent COVID-19 samples from the United States, Italy and Spain.

Source study methods: Nucleated cell number was recorded as an estimate derived from reference gene primer amplification. Profiled with immunoSEQ multiplex PCR; TCRdb holds only in-frame clones, not every one. From that table come the V and J calls and clone size; the DNA was used to work out D and trimming. The sample lists some 400,000 clones; around nine tenths were seen once. From germline, CDR1 is SQVTM and CDR2 ANQGSEA. The V gene end was trimmed by 6 bases and the J gene end by 0 bases; junction bases not matched to a gene: 2. This CDR3 contains 14 residues. The chain recombines TRBV29-1 with TRBJ2-1, with TRBD1 matching over 10 bases. This clonotype was obtained from a human donor in a cohort sampled during active COVID-19. The sequencing sample was made of peripheral blood. The CDR3 nucleotides are TGCAGCGTCAGGACAGGGGGCTCCTACAATGAGCAGTTCTTC. This translates into CSVRTGGSYNEQFF.